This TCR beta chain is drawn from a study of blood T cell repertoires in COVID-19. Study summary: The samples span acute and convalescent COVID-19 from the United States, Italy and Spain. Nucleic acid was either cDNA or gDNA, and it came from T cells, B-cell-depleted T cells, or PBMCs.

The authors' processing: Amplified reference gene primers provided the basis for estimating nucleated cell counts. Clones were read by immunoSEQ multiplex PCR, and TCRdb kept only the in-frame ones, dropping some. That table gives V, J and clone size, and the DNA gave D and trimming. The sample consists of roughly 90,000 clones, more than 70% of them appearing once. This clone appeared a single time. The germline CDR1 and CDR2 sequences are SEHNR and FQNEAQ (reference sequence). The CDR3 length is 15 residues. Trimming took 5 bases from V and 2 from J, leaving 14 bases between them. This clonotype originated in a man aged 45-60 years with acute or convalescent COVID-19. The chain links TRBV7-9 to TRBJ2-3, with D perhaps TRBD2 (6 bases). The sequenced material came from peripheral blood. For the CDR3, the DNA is TGTGCCAGCAGCGTGACTAGTGACAACACAGATACGCAGTATTTT. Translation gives CASSVTSDNTDTQYF. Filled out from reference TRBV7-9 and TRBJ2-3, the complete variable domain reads DTGVSQNPRHKITKRGQNVTFRCDPISEHNRLYWYRQTLGQGPEFLTYFQNEAQLEKSRLLSDRFSAERPKGSFSTLEIQRTEQGDSAMYLCASSVTSDNTDTQYFGPGTRLTVL.